Listed below are T cell receptor beta chains from one sample, sequenced in a study of blood T cell repertoires in COVID-19. Repertoires were generated with immunoSEQ multiplex PCR, while TCRdb's copy carries only in-frame clones and drops some. The sample has about 200,000 clones; about 83% are singletons. Sequencing used PBMCs or T cells enriched from blood (not recorded which). The receptors were sampled from a woman aged 25 to 39 who had been exposed to COVID-19. The CDR3 runs from the conserved cysteine through the conserved F or W. The D gene is left open where the match is weak. Not every row has a clone size; where given, it reads once, few, many or a size class.

>.|TRBJ1-1|.|TRBV12-3/TRBV12-4
TGTGCCAGCAGTTTAGAGTGGGGGCGGACTTTCTTT
CASSLEWGRTFF
>.|TRBJ1-4|.|TRBV10-3
TGTGCCATCAGTGAGTCGGGAAAAGGGGCGAATGAAAAACTGTTTTTT
CAISESGKGANEKLFF
>TRBD1|TRBJ2-7|once|TRBV28
TGTGCCAGCAGTTCGCCCTTGCCGAACCTGGGACAGGGAAAGCCCTACGAGCAGTACTTC
CASSSPLPNLGQGKPYEQYF
>TRBD1|TRBJ1-4|.|TRBV7-9
TGTGCCAGCAGTCCTCCGGGACAGGGAATTAATGAAAAACTGTTTTTT
CASSPPGQGINEKLFF
>TRBD2|TRBJ2-1|.|TRBV11-2
TGTGCCAGCAGTTGGGCGGGAGCACACAATGAGCAGTTCTTC
CASSWAGAHNEQFF
>.|TRBJ1-4|.|TRBV5-1
TGCGCCAGCAGCATCCAACCAGGGAACTCTAATGAAAAACTGTTTTTT
CASSIQPGNSNEKLFF
>.|TRBJ2-2|.|TRBV21-1
TGTGCCGTCGGTGACAGGGGGTGGACCGGGGAGCTGTTTTTT
CAVGDRGWTGELFF
>TRBD1|TRBJ1-2|.|TRBV10-3
TGTGCCATCAGTGATGAGGGACAGGCAGAAATCTATGGCTACACCTTC
CAISDEGQAEIYGYTF
>.|TRBJ2-2|.|TRBV7-8
TGTGCCAGCAGCTCGAACAGGGTCCTGGGGGAGCTGTTTTTT
CASSSNRVLGELFF
>TRBD1|TRBJ1-6|.|TRBV10-2
TGCGCCAGCAGCTTGAAGACAGGGGAAAATAATTCACCCCTCCACTTT
CASSLKTGENNSPLHF
>TRBD1|TRBJ2-7|.|TRBV14
TGTGCCAGCAGCCAAGCTGAGACAGGGTTCTCCGAGCAGTACTTC
CASSQAETGFSEQYF
>.|TRBJ2-6|.|TRBV11-2
TGTGCCAGCAGCTTATTTTCCGAGTCTGGGGCCAACGTCCTGACTTTC
CASSLFSESGANVLTF
>.|TRBJ2-2|.|TRBV19
TGTGCCAGTAGTATAATCAGCGGGACAGGTTCCGGGGAGCTGTTTTTT
CASSIISGTGSGELFF
>.|TRBJ1-2|.|TRBV2
TGTGCCAGCAGTGAATTGTTAGTAGAGGGCTACACCTTC
CASSELLVEGYTF
>TRBD1|TRBJ1-2|.|TRBV27
TGTGCCAGCAGTAAAATGACAGGGACCGGCTATGGCTACACCTTC
CASSKMTGTGYGYTF
>.|TRBJ2-2|.|TRBV7-3
TGTGCCAGCAGCTTATTAGGGGACGGGGAGCTGTTTTTT
CASSLLGDGELFF
>.|TRBJ1-3|.|TRBV10-1
TGCGCCAGCAGTGAGTCGATGAGCCCTCGAGAGAATGGAAACACCATATATTTT
CASSESMSPRENGNTIYF
>.|TRBJ1-1|.|TRBV9
TGTGCCAGCAGCGACCAGGGCCCCCTGAACACTGAAGCTTTCTTT
CASSDQGPLNTEAFF
>TRBD1|TRBJ1-1|few|TRBV12-3/TRBV12-4
TGTGCCAGCAGCGGGACAGGGTTTGGAGCTTTCTTT
CASSGTGFGAFF
>.|TRBJ1-1|.|TRBV5-3
TGTGCCAGAAGCTTGGCGGGAAAGGACAGGAACACTGAAGCTTTCTTT
CARSLAGKDRNTEAFF
>.|TRBJ1-2|.|TRBV19
TGTGCCAGTAGTCCGGGGGAAACGTCTTATGGCTACACCTTC
CASSPGETSYGYTF
>.|TRBJ1-4|.|TRBV15
TGTGCCACCAGCACCCTGACAGGTCCTAATGAAAAACTGTTTTTT
CATSTLTGPNEKLFF
>.|TRBJ1-5|.|TRBV12-3/TRBV12-4
TGTGCCAGCAGGCGCGGGGGCAATCAGCCCCAGCATTTT
CASRRGGNQPQHF
>.|TRBJ2-3|.|TRBV29-1
TGCAGCGTCGGTACAGATACGCAGTATTTT
CSVGTDTQYF
>TRBD1|TRBJ1-2|.|TRBV19
TGTGCCAGTAGTATGCCGGGACAGGGGGGCTATGGCTACACCTTC
CASSMPGQGGYGYTF
>TRBD1|TRBJ1-6|.|TRBV6-5
TGTGCCAGCAGTTTCACAGGGGTTGATAATTCACCCCTCCACTTT
CASSFTGVDNSPLHF
>.|TRBJ1-3|.|TRBV5-1
TGCGCCAGCAGTATTACAGGAGGGGGAAACACCATATATTTT
CASSITGGGNTIYF
>.|TRBJ2-6|.|TRBV6-4
TGTGCCAGCAGTGAATACCCGGGGTCGAACGTCCTGACTTTC
CASSEYPGSNVLTF
>TRBD2|TRBJ2-7|.|TRBV7-2
TGTGCCAGCAGCTTACAGACTAGCGTCTACGAGCAGTACTTC
CASSLQTSVYEQYF
>TRBD1|TRBJ1-5|.|TRBV28
TGTGCCAGCAGGATAAACAGGGGGGGTTTGATGCCCCAGCATTTT
CASRINRGGLMPQHF
>TRBD1|TRBJ1-2|.|TRBV10-3
TGTGCCATCAGTGGGTCCCCCAGGGGGGCCTATGGCTACACCTTC
CAISGSPRGAYGYTF
>.|TRBJ1-2|.|TRBV4-2
TGTGCCAGCAGCCCCCTAGTACAGGGAGAGGTCCAGGGCCCTTGGTCTAACTATGGCTACACCTTC
CASSPLVQGEVQGPWSNYGYTF
>.|TRBJ2-7|.|TRBV7-6
TGTGCCAGCAGCCCAGGCGGCGGGGTCTACGAGCAGTACTTC
CASSPGGGVYEQYF
>TRBD1|TRBJ1-1|.|TRBV7-3
TGTGCCAGCAGTGGACAGGGGGGCACTGAAGCTTTCTTT
CASSGQGGTEAFF
>.|TRBJ1-5|once|TRBV7-9
TGTGCCAGCAGCTTAGCGGGCGGGGGCGGTGGTCAGCCCCAGCATTTT
CASSLAGGGGGQPQHF
>.|TRBJ2-5|.|TRBV2
TGTGCCAGCAGTGAGAGGGTTGGGATGGGAGAGACCCAGTACTTC
CASSERVGMGETQYF
>.|TRBJ1-4|.|TRBV19
TGTGCCAGTAGTACGGTCGAAAAACTGTTTTTT
CASSTVEKLFF
>.|TRBJ2-7|.|TRBV27
TGTGCCAGCAGTTTAACGACGGGGTCCTACGAGCAGTACTTC
CASSLTTGSYEQYF
>.|TRBJ1-6|once|TRBV5-1
TGCGCCAGCAGCTCACAGGGTTGGAATTCACCCCTCCACTTT
CASSSQGWNSPLHF